This TCR beta chain was sequenced for a study of shared clonotypes between healthy human individuals. Findings and caveats of the study: About 5% of naive CD4 clonotypes were shared across four donors. Memory subsets generally showed lower estimated richness than naive subsets.

Only CD45RO-negative cells positively selected for CCR7 counted as naive CD8 cells, so terminally differentiated effector memory CD45RA+ cells were excluded. Every one of the donors was a Caucasian adult that lived in Nashville, Tennessee. The V gene lost 3 bases and the J gene lost 4 bases, with 12 bases spanning the gap. This CDR3 is built from 15 residues. Looked up from germline, CDR1 is LNHDA and CDR2 is SQIVND (reference sequence). Turning to this clone: The antigen is not known.

This table comes from immunoSEQ multiplex PCR, and its TCRdb copy is limited to in-frame clones, with some not included. This sample has around 610,000 clones, with 90% to 97% found just once. This TCR was recovered from a woman in her 30s in good health. Sequencing was carried out using naive CD8+ T cells sorted from blood. The rearrangement links TRBV19 to TRBJ2-2; D is ambiguous. The CDR3 sequence is CASSMLGQFTGELFF. The CDR3 DNA is TGTGCCAGTAGTATGTTGGGTCAGTTCACCGGGGAGCTGTTTTTT. Based on the CDR3 plus reference TRBV19 and TRBJ2-2, the full variable domain is DGGITQSPKYLFRKEGQNVTLSCEQNLNHDAMYWYRQDPGQGLRLIYYSQIVNDFQKGDIAEGYSVSREKKESFPLTVTSAQKNPTAFYLCASSMLGQFTGELFFGEGSRLTVL.